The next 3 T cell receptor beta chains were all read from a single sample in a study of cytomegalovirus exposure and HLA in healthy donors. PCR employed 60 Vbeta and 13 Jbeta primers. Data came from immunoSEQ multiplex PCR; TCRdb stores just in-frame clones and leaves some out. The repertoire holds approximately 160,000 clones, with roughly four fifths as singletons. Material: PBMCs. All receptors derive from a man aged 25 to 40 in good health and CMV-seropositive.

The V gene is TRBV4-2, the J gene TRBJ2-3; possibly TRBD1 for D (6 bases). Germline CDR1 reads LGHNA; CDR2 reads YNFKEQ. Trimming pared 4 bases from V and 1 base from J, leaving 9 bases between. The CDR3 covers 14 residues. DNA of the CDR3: TGTGCCAGCAGCCTGGGGGCTGGCACAGATACGCAGTATTTT. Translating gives CASSLGAGTDTQYF.

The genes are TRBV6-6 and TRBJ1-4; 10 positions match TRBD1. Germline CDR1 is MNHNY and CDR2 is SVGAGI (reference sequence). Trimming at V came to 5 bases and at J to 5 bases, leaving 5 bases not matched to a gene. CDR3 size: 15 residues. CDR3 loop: CASSRGQGGNEKLFF. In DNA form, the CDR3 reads TGTGCCAGCAGTCGTGGACAGGGGGGCAATGAAAAACTGTTTTTT.

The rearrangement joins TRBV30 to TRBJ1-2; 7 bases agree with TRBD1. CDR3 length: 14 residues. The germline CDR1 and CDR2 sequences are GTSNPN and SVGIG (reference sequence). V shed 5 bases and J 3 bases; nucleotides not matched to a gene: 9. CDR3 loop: CAWLLPGQHYGYTF. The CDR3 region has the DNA TGTGCCTGGCTCTTGCCGGGACAGCACTATGGCTACACCTTC. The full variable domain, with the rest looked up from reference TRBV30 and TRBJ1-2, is SQTIHQWPATLVQPVGSPLSLECTVEGTSNPNLYWYRQAAGRGLQLLFYSVGIGQISSEVPQNLSASRPQDRQFILSSKKLLLSDSGFYLCAWLLPGQHYGYTFGSGTRLTVV.